Listed below are T cell receptor beta chains from one sample, sequenced in a study of T cell repertoires and HLA-DP antigens. Their cognate antigens are unknown. Clones were sequenced by immunoSEQ multiplex PCR, and TCRdb holds only the in-frame ones, with some missing. The sample carries about 89,000 clones, about 89% recorded once. Sequencing was done on a sample of CD4+ T cells from PBMCs. These TCRs come from a man between 45 and 60 years old in good health and CMV-seronegative. Each CDR3 is given with its conserved first and last residue. D genes are given only for firm matches. Not all rows give a size; the values are once, few, many and, for expanded clones, a class.

size,J,D,V,CDR3,DNA
NA,TRBJ1-1,TRBD1,TRBV27,CASKRQGGTEAFF,TGTGCCAGTAAAAGACAGGGGGGGACTGAAGCTTTCTTT
few,TRBJ2-1,NA,TRBV9,CASSVGTLGQNEQFF,TGTGCCAGCAGCGTAGGAACACTGGGACAAAATGAGCAGTTCTTC
NA,TRBJ2-1,NA,TRBV7-2,CASSLTGTRINEQFF,TGTGCCAGCAGCCTAACCGGGACAAGGATTAATGAGCAGTTCTTC
NA,TRBJ2-1,TRBD1,TRBV10-2,CASSRQGGYEQFF,TGCGCCAGCAGTAGACAGGGGGGCTATGAGCAGTTCTTC
few,TRBJ1-6,TRBD1,TRBV4-2,CASSQEWDRDSPLHF,TGTGCCAGCAGCCAAGAATGGGACAGGGATTCACCCCTCCACTTT
once,TRBJ2-1,NA,TRBV5-1,CASSFRDPSYNEQFF,TGCGCCAGCAGCTTCCGGGACCCGTCTTACAATGAGCAGTTCTTC
NA,TRBJ2-7,NA,TRBV6-5,CASSQPGLYEQYF,TGTGCCAGCAGTCAGCCCGGACTGTACGAGCAGTACTTC
few,TRBJ1-4,TRBD1,TRBV25-1,CASSESGQGEEKLFF,TGTGCCAGCAGTGAATCCGGACAGGGAGAAGAAAAACTGTTTTTT
few,TRBJ1-1,TRBD1,TRBV30,CAWIFGTANTEAFF,TGTGCCTGGATTTTTGGGACAGCGAACACTGAAGCTTTCTTT
NA,TRBJ2-7,TRBD1,TRBV2,CASSGQGSSYEQYF,TGTGCCAGCAGTGGACAGGGAAGCTCCTACGAGCAGTACTTC
NA,TRBJ1-2,NA,TRBV27,CASSLVGDLNYGYTF,TGTGCCAGCAGTTTGGTGGGGGATCTAAACTATGGCTACACCTTC
NA,TRBJ1-1,NA,TRBV7-9,CASSLRRGMNTEAFF,TGTGCCAGCAGCTTAAGGCGGGGGATGAACACTGAAGCTTTCTTT
NA,TRBJ1-2,TRBD1,TRBV6-5,CASSYTTGSDYGYTF,TGTGCCAGCAGTTACACGACAGGGTCGGACTATGGCTACACCTTC
NA,TRBJ1-6,NA,TRBV28,CASRNRVANSPLHF,TGTGCCAGCAGGAACAGGGTCGCTAATTCACCCCTCCACTTT
NA,TRBJ1-3,TRBD1,TRBV30,CAWSVGTGISGNTIYF,TGTGCCTGGAGTGTAGGGACAGGGATTTCTGGAAACACCATATATTTT
NA,TRBJ2-2,NA,TRBV28,CASSYSSNTGELFF,TGTGCCAGCAGTTATAGTTCGAACACCGGGGAGCTGTTTTTT
NA,TRBJ1-3,NA,TRBV4-3,CASSPTHHSGNTIYF,TGCGCCAGCAGCCCCACCCATCACTCTGGAAACACCATATATTTT
NA,TRBJ2-2,NA,TRBV7-2,CASSSQPGGVGELFF,TGTGCCAGCAGCTCCCAGCCAGGCGGGGTGGGGGAGCTGTTTTTT
NA,TRBJ2-3,NA,TRBV10-3,CAISVVPSDTQYF,TGTGCCATCAGTGTGGTTCCCTCAGATACGCAGTATTTT
NA,TRBJ1-1,NA,TRBV6-4,CASSLFENTEAFF,TGTGCCAGCAGCCTCTTCGAAAACACTGAAGCTTTCTTT
NA,TRBJ1-1,TRBD1,TRBV7-9,CASSLNRGGTEAFF,TGTGCCAGCAGCTTAAACAGGGGCGGCACTGAAGCTTTCTTT
NA,TRBJ2-4,NA,TRBV27,CASRQPGGGTFQYF,TGTGCCAGCAGACAGCCAGGGGGGGGCACATTTCAGTACTTC
few,TRBJ1-2,NA,TRBV9,CASSVTPGQLYTF,TGTGCCAGCAGCGTAACTCCCGGACAGCTCTACACCTTC
NA,TRBJ2-5,NA,TRBV19,CASSTLTPTGKETQYF,TGTGCCAGTAGTACCCTAACGCCGACCGGTAAAGAGACCCAGTACTTC
NA,TRBJ2-1,NA,TRBV19,CASSIEGGEQFF,TGTGCCAGTAGTATAGAGGGGGGTGAGCAGTTCTTC
NA,TRBJ2-2,NA,TRBV7-8,CASSLVFFLAGRDGELFF,TGTGCCAGCAGCTTAGTGTTTTTTTTGGCGGGACGGGACGGGGAGCTGTTTTTT
NA,TRBJ1-2,NA,TRBV28,CASLTGRNYGYTF,TGTGCCAGTCTGACTGGACGGAACTATGGCTACACCTTC
NA,TRBJ1-4,NA,TRBV6-1,CASSLAGNEKLFF,TGTGCCAGCAGTTTAGCAGGGAATGAAAAACTGTTTTTT
NA,TRBJ1-2,NA,TRBV28,CASFKDVGGYTF,TGTGCCAGCTTTAAGGACGTAGGCGGCTACACCTTC
NA,TRBJ2-2,NA,TRBV11-3,CASSSQGWTGELFF,TGTGCCAGCAGCTCGCAGGGCTGGACCGGGGAGCTGTTTTTT
NA,TRBJ2-1,NA,TRBV6-1,CASCRDEGRGEQFF,TGTGCCAGCTGCCGGGACGAGGGGCGAGGTGAGCAGTTCTTC
NA,TRBJ2-1,TRBD2,TRBV9,CASSADPRGADNEQFF,TGTGCCAGCAGCGCCGATCCGCGGGGGGCGGACAATGAGCAGTTCTTC
NA,TRBJ2-3,TRBD2,TRBV10-3,CAISGLAGTSTDTQYF,TGTGCCATCAGTGGCCTAGCGGGGACTAGCACAGATACGCAGTATTTT
once,TRBJ2-1,TRBD2,TRBV29-1,CSVLLAGGRGEQFF,TGCAGCGTTCTACTAGCGGGGGGGAGAGGAGAGCAGTTCTTC
NA,TRBJ1-4,TRBD1,TRBV7-2,CASSLTDRGVSNEKLFF,TGTGCCAGCAGCTTAACGGACAGGGGGGTATCTAATGAAAAACTGTTTTTT
NA,TRBJ2-5,NA,TRBV7-2,CASSLVARGETQYF,TGTGCCAGCAGCTTAGTCGCCAGGGGAGAGACCCAGTACTTC
few,TRBJ1-6,TRBD1,TRBV5-4,CASSLQTGGLRALHF,TGTGCCAGCAGCTTGCAAACAGGGGGCCTCAGGGCCCTCCACTTT
NA,TRBJ1-6,NA,TRBV20-1,CSAAENSPLHF,TGCAGTGCGGCCGAAAATTCACCCCTCCACTTT
NA,TRBJ1-2,TRBD1,TRBV28,CASSFGTALPGYTF,TGTGCCAGCAGTTTCGGGACAGCCCTCCCTGGCTACACTTTC
NA,TRBJ1-3,NA,TRBV5-4,CASRDSRQGGPGNTIYF,TGTGCCAGCAGGGATAGCCGGCAGGGAGGTCCCGGAAACACCATATATTTT
NA,TRBJ2-1,NA,TRBV29-1,CSTTGEQFF,TGCAGCACAACTGGAGAGCAGTTCTTC
NA,TRBJ1-3,TRBD1,TRBV6-5,CASSLGTGRNTIYF,TGTGCCAGCAGCCTGGGGACAGGTCGAAACACCATATATTTT
NA,TRBJ2-7,NA,TRBV19,CASSLTRGARSEQYF,TGTGCCAGTAGTTTGACGAGGGGAGCTAGAAGCGAGCAGTACTTC
NA,TRBJ2-4,TRBD2,TRBV14,CASSQVPLAGGVQYF,TGTGCCAGCAGCCAAGTACCCCTAGCGGGGGGGGTTCAGTACTTC
NA,TRBJ1-1,NA,TRBV6-1,CASSEVQGGGTEAFF,TGTGCCAGCAGTGAGGTGCAGGGAGGGGGCACTGAAGCTTTCTTT
NA,TRBJ1-2,TRBD1,TRBV7-2,CASSFSRTGQDGYTF,TGTGCCAGCAGCTTTTCGCGAACGGGACAGGATGGCTACACCTTC
NA,TRBJ1-3,TRBD1,TRBV6-1,CASSERGQGSGNTIYF,TGTGCCAGCAGTGAACGCGGACAGGGTTCTGGAAACACCATATATTTT
NA,TRBJ1-4,TRBD1,TRBV7-6,CASSLTPDRGGKLFF,TGTGCCAGCAGCTTAACCCCCGACAGGGGCGGAAAACTGTTTTTT